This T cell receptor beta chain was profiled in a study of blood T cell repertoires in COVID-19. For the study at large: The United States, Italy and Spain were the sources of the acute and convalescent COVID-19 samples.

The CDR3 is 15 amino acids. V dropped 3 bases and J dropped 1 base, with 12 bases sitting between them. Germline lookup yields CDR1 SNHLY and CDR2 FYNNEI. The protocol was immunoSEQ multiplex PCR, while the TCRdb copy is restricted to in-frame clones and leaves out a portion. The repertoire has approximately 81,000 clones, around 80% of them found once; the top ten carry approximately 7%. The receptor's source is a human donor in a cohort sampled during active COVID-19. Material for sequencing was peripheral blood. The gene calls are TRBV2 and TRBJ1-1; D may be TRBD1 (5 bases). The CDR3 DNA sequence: TGTGCCAGCAGTGATGGGGGGAAAGAGAACACTGAAGCTTTCTTT. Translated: CASSDGGKENTEAFF.